This is a list of T cell receptor beta chains from one sample in a study of tumor and adjacent non-tumor tissue in lung cancer. TCRdb re-called the multiplex PCR reads with MiXCR, one entry per CDR3 protein. Here the sample spans 200,000 to 250,000 distinct CDR3 sequences, around 71% being singletons. Specimen: lung tumor tissue. These receptors were taken from a man in his fifties or sixties with non-small cell lung cancer. Both conserved end residues are part of each CDR3. D genes are given only for firm matches. Where a row states a size, it is once, few, many or the class of an expanded clone; other rows omit it.

j_gene | v_gene | d_gene | abundance | CDR3nt | CDR3aa
TRBJ2-3 | TRBV29-1 | - | - | TGCAGCGTTGAACTTTTTTCCCCCCCCACAGATACGCAGTATTTT | CSVELFSPPTDTQYF
TRBJ1-1 | TRBV11-3 | - | - | TGTGTCAGCAGCTTACTCGGTTCGCTAAACACTGGAGCTTTCTTT | CVSSLLGSLNTGAFF
TRBJ2-7 | TRBV4-1 | - | many | TGCGCCAGCAGCCAAGACTTCCCAGGGAGCTCCTACGAGCAGTACTTC | CASSQDFPGSSYEQYF
TRBJ2-3 | TRBV7-3 | - | few | TGTGCCAGCAGCCCTCTCGGGGGGCCGTTTACAGATACGCAGTATTTT | CASSPLGGPFTDTQYF
TRBJ2-3 | TRBV6-6 | TRBD2 | - | TGTGCCAGCAGGCGGGAGGGGAAAGATACGCAGTATTTT | CASRREGKDTQYF
TRBJ2-1 | TRBV5-4 | TRBD2 | once | TGTGACAGCAGTTTTCTAGCGGGAGGGGTCTACAATGGGCAGTTCTTC | CDSSFLAGGVYNGQFF
TRBJ2-7 | TRBV20-1 | - | - | TGCAGTGCTAGAGTGTTTAACTGGGACGATCAGTACTTC | CSARVFNWDDQYF
TRBJ2-1 | TRBV11-3 | - | - | TGTGCTAGCAGCTGGGGGTACAGTGAGCAGTTCTTC | CASSWGYSEQFF
TRBJ1-2 | TRBV6-6 | TRBD1 | - | TGCGCCAGCAGTTACTCGGACAGGTGGGGCGGCTACACCTTC | CASSYSDRWGGYTF
TRBJ2-5 | TRBV6-5 | - | - | TGTGCCAGCAGTGATACCGGGACCGTAGAGACCCAGTACTTC | CASSDTGTVETQYF
TRBJ2-7 | TRBV12-3/TRBV12-4 | TRBD2 | few | TGTGCCAGCAGTCGTTACGGGACTAGCGGGCCCAGCTCCTACGAGCAGTACTTC | CASSRYGTSGPSSYEQYF
TRBJ2-7 | TRBV7-9 | - | - | TGTGCCATCAGCTTAGTCTGGGGGCTATCCCTCGGGCAGTACTTC | CAISLVWGLSLGQYF
TRBJ1-1 | TRBV11-2 | - | once | TGTACCAGCAGCCTAGCCGAAGTGGAGGGCCCCCTCTCTGAAGCTTTCTTT | CTSSLAEVEGPLSEAFF
TRBJ1-2 | TRBV11-3 | - | many | TGTGCCAGCAGCTTAGATAGGGCTGAGACCCACTCCGGCTACACCTTC | CASSLDRAETHSGYTF
TRBJ2-3 | TRBV28 | - | - | TGTGTCAGCAGCCTGGACCGCAAGGGAGATACGCAGTATTTT | CVSSLDRKGDTQYF
TRBJ2-7 | TRBV20-1 | - | - | TGCAGTGCTGCCCGACTAGGAGCCTACGGGCAGTACTTC | CSAARLGAYGQYF
TRBJ1-2 | TRBV4-3 | - | - | TGCGCCAGCAGCCAAGATGTTAAGGCCCACTATGGCTACACCTTC | CASSQDVKAHYGYTF
TRBJ1-5 | TRBV20-1 | - | few | TGCAGTGCTAGTTGGCAGGGGTTTTCACGGGAGCCCCAGCATTTT | CSASWQGFSREPQHF
TRBJ2-1 | TRBV24-1 | TRBD2 | many | TGTGCCACCAGTGATCGTATAGCGGGAGGACGAGACAATGAGCAGTTCTTC | CATSDRIAGGRDNEQFF
TRBJ2-7 | TRBV4-2 | TRBD1 | - | TGTACCAGCAAGGGACAGAGCTCCTACGAGCAGTACTTC | CTSKGQSSYEQYF
TRBJ2-1 | TRBV20-1 | - | - | TGCAGTGCTAGGGATCGACTATGTGGGAATGAGCAGTTGTTC | CSARDRLCGNEQLF
TRBJ2-7 | TRBV29-1 | TRBD1 | many | TGCAGCGTTGATGGGACAGGGACCTACGAGCAGTACTTC | CSVDGTGTYEQYF
TRBJ2-1 | TRBV20-1 | TRBD2 | few | TGCAGTGTTAGAGGTGCCGGGACTAGCAATGAGCAGTTCTTC | CSVRGAGTSNEQFF
TRBJ2-7 | TRBV4-2 | - | many | TGTGCCAGCAGCCAAGATCCGGGGCCCTCCTACGAGCAGTACTTC | CASSQDPGPSYEQYF
TRBJ2-7 | TRBV11-2 | TRBD2 | - | TGTGCCAACAGTGAGGTAGGGGAGGGCTACGAGCAGTACTTC | CANSEVGEGYEQYF
TRBJ2-5 | TRBV11-2 | - | - | TGTGCCACCAGCTTAGGTGGTCCTCGGAGCCAAGAGGCCCAGTACTTC | CATSLGGPRSQEAQYF
TRBJ2-5 | TRBV29-1 | - | - | TGCAGCGATGACACAGGGCGTGAGACTCAGTACTTC | CSDDTGRETQYF
TRBJ1-2 | TRBV6-1 | - | few | TGTGCCAGCAGTGAAGCACCAAATGGCTACACCTTC | CASSEAPNGYTF
TRBJ1-6 | TRBV5-6 | - | - | TGTGCCAGGAGCTCGAGGTCAGGGAGAAAATCACCCCTCCACTTT | CARSSRSGRKSPLHF
TRBJ1-1 | TRBV11-1 | - | - | TGCGCCAGCCGTACTGGGATAGTGAACACTGAAGCTTTCTTT | CASRTGIVNTEAFF
TRBJ2-2 | TRBV5-6 | TRBD2 | - | TGTGCCAGCAGCTACACTACGACTAGCGTGAGAACCGGGGAGCTGTTTTTT | CASSYTTTSVRTGELFF
TRBJ2-5 | TRBV5-5 | TRBD1 | - | TGTGCCAGCAGCCATACGCCGAAAACAGGGGCGCAAGAGACCCAGCACTTC | CASSHTPKTGAQETQHF
TRBJ2-5 | TRBV7-8 | - | - | TGTGCCAGCAGCTCGCCGGGACACAAAGAGACCCAGTACTTC | CASSSPGHKETQYF
TRBJ2-2 | TRBV11-2 | - | many | TGTGCCAGCAGCTTGGGGGTTAACACCGGGGAGCTGTTTTTT | CASSLGVNTGELFF
TRBJ2-2 | TRBV11-3 | - | - | TGTGCCAGCAGCTTAGATGCCTGGCCAGTGGAAGATCGACCCGGGGAGCTGTTTTTT | CASSLDAWPVEDRPGELFF
TRBJ2-3 | TRBV28 | TRBD1 | - | TGTGCCAGCAGTAAATCCGGGACAGGGAACACAGAAACGCAGTATTTT | CASSKSGTGNTETQYF
TRBJ2-6 | TRBV24-1 | - | - | TGTGCCACCAGTGATCACATGGCCGGGGCCAACGTCCCGACTTTC | CATSDHMAGANVPTF
TRBJ1-5 | TRBV13 | - | - | TGTGCCAGCAGCCGGGATAGCAATCAATCCCAGCATTTT | CASSRDSNQSQHF
TRBJ1-5 | TRBV5-6 | TRBD1 | few | TGTGCCAGCAGCTTGGCCGGGACAGGGTGGGCTCGCGACGATCAGCCCCAGCATTTT | CASSLAGTGWARDDQPQHF
TRBJ1-1 | TRBV5-1 | - | - | TGCGCCAGCAGCGGGGAACCAGGGATCACTGAAGCTTTCTTT | CASSGEPGITEAFF
TRBJ1-2 | TRBV4-2 | - | few | TGTGCCAGCAGCCAAGATTCGGACCAGGGGAGGGGCTACACCTTC | CASSQDSDQGRGYTF
TRBJ2-1 | TRBV20-1 | - | - | TGCATTGCTAGAGAGGCACTAATTTACAATGAGCAGTTCTTC | CIAREALIYNEQFF
TRBJ2-6 | TRBV4-3 | - | - | TGCGCCAGTAGCCAAGAGGCGGTGACTGAGGCCAACGTTCTGACTTTC | CASSQEAVTEANVLTF
TRBJ2-1 | TRBV11-1 | - | once | TGTGCCAGCAGCAAGATACGGGAGCAGTTCTTC | CASSKIREQFF
TRBJ2-5 | TRBV28 | - | - | TGTGCCAGCAGTCTTCTGGAGGGGGGGGCCTCCCAAGAGACCCAGTACTTC | CASSLLEGGASQETQYF
TRBJ2-3 | TRBV30 | - | - | TGTGCCTGGGCCAGAGGCACAGATACGCAGTATTTT | CAWARGTDTQYF
TRBJ2-3 | TRBV6-5 | - | - | TGTGCCAGCAGGAGGGGGACTACCGACACAGATACGCAGAATTTC | CASRRGTTDTDTQNF
TRBJ2-2 | TRBV12-3/TRBV12-4 | - | - | TGTGCCAGCACTTCAAGCTCCCGAAACACCGGGGAGCTGTTTTTT | CASTSSSRNTGELFF
TRBJ2-1 | TRBV11-1 | - | - | TGTGCAAGCGGCGTTTACGGGACCGGGGCTGAGCAGTTCTTC | CASGVYGTGAEQFF